A selection of T cell receptor beta chains follows, all from one sample in a study of T-cell reconstitution after alpha-beta-depleted transplantation in children. TCRdb re-derived calls from the PCR reads in MiXCR, one entry per CDR3 protein. Here the sample spans more than 85,000 distinct CDR3 sequences, 5% to 6% being singletons. This material consisted of PBMCs, mostly from graft donor cells, taken 60 days after TCRalphabeta/CD19-depleted stem cell transplant. The origin of the receptors is a female patient younger than 10 who had a stem cell transplant for Fanconi anemia, so the T cells may come from the graft donor. The CDR3 runs from the conserved cysteine through the conserved F or W. The order of the fields is J gene, V gene, D gene, clone size, CDR3 DNA, CDR3 protein. The D gene is left open where the match is weak. Clone size, where shown, is once, few, many, or a class for clones that have expanded.

J gene: TRBJ2-3; V gene: TRBV30; D gene: -; clone size: -; CDR3 DNA: TGTGCCTGGAACAGAAATCCCACAGATACGCAGTATTTT; CDR3 protein: CAWNRNPTDTQYF
J gene: TRBJ2-3; V gene: TRBV5-1; D gene: -; clone size: many; CDR3 DNA: TGCGCCAGCAGCGGACTACAGGGGACAGATACGCAGTATTTT; CDR3 protein: CASSGLQGTDTQYF
J gene: TRBJ2-5; V gene: TRBV6-1; D gene: -; clone size: many; CDR3 DNA: TGTGCCAGCAGTGACGGCACTTCCCAAGAGACCCAGTACTTC; CDR3 protein: CASSDGTSQETQYF
J gene: TRBJ1-6; V gene: TRBV7-9; D gene: -; clone size: -; CDR3 DNA: TGTGCCAGCAGCTTATCTCCACGCAGGAATTCACCCCTCCACTTT; CDR3 protein: CASSLSPRRNSPLHF
J gene: TRBJ2-7; V gene: TRBV21-1; D gene: -; clone size: many; CDR3 DNA: TGTGCCAGCAGCATCATACGGGGACAGGGGCTATCCTACGAGCAGTACTTC; CDR3 protein: CASSIIRGQGLSYEQYF
J gene: TRBJ1-3; V gene: TRBV20-1; D gene: -; clone size: -; CDR3 DNA: TGCAGTGCTAGAACAAACAGCTTATTCTCTGGAAACACCATATATTTT; CDR3 protein: CSARTNSLFSGNTIYF
J gene: TRBJ1-4; V gene: TRBV28; D gene: -; clone size: many; CDR3 DNA: TGTGCCAGCAGCCCGGGACTGTTTGAAAAACTGTTTTTT; CDR3 protein: CASSPGLFEKLFF
J gene: TRBJ2-3; V gene: TRBV7-2; D gene: -; clone size: -; CDR3 DNA: TGTGCCAGCAGACGGAGTGGGCGGTCAGATACGCAGTATTTT; CDR3 protein: CASRRSGRSDTQYF
J gene: TRBJ2-3; V gene: TRBV5-1; D gene: TRBD2; clone size: many; CDR3 DNA: TGCGCCAGCAGCTTGGGGGGGACTACCACAGATACGCAGTATTTT; CDR3 protein: CASSLGGTTTDTQYF
J gene: TRBJ2-7; V gene: TRBV5-1; D gene: -; clone size: many; CDR3 DNA: TGCGCCAGCAGACCAATGGAAGGGTCCTACGAGCAGTACTTC; CDR3 protein: CASRPMEGSYEQYF
J gene: TRBJ2-7; V gene: TRBV4-2; D gene: -; clone size: -; CDR3 DNA: TGTGCCATGGGCCCCGGGCTAGGGTCGGGGCAGTACTTC; CDR3 protein: CAMGPGLGSGQYF
J gene: TRBJ2-7; V gene: TRBV3-1; D gene: -; clone size: -; CDR3 DNA: TGTGCCAGCAGCCAAAGCCTCATAGGGTCTATCCTCTACGAGCAGTACTTC; CDR3 protein: CASSQSLIGSILYEQYF
J gene: TRBJ1-3; V gene: TRBV3-1; D gene: -; clone size: many; CDR3 DNA: TGTGCCAGCAGGGAAAAGGGATACTCTGGAAACACCATATATTTT; CDR3 protein: CASREKGYSGNTIYF
J gene: TRBJ2-1; V gene: TRBV5-1; D gene: TRBD2; clone size: many; CDR3 DNA: TGCGCCAGCAGCAGATCTAGCGGGGGTTACAATGAGCAGTTCTTC; CDR3 protein: CASSRSSGGYNEQFF
J gene: TRBJ2-2; V gene: TRBV5-1; D gene: -; clone size: many; CDR3 DNA: TGCGCCAGCAGCTTGGAACTCCTTAGAACCGGGGAGCTGTTTTTT; CDR3 protein: CASSLELLRTGELFF
J gene: TRBJ2-5; V gene: TRBV20-1; D gene: TRBD2; clone size: few; CDR3 DNA: TGCAGTGCTTATAGCGGGGGTGGAGAGACCCAGTACTTC; CDR3 protein: CSAYSGGGETQYF
J gene: TRBJ2-5; V gene: TRBV7-3; D gene: -; clone size: many; CDR3 DNA: TGTGCCAGCAGCTTAGGGCTAGCTAGGGTGGAGACCCAGTACTTC; CDR3 protein: CASSLGLARVETQYF
J gene: TRBJ2-5; V gene: TRBV29-1; D gene: TRBD2; clone size: many; CDR3 DNA: TGCAGCGTTGGGCCCCTAGCGGGAACACAAGAGACCCAGTACTTC; CDR3 protein: CSVGPLAGTQETQYF
J gene: TRBJ2-5; V gene: TRBV5-1; D gene: TRBD2; clone size: many; CDR3 DNA: TGCGCCAGCAGCTTGGCGGAAGGACTAGGAGGAAGAGAGACCCAGTACTTC; CDR3 protein: CASSLAEGLGGRETQYF
J gene: TRBJ2-5; V gene: TRBV30; D gene: -; clone size: few; CDR3 DNA: TGTGCCTGGAGTCAAGTAAGGGAGACCCAGTACTTC; CDR3 protein: CAWSQVRETQYF
J gene: TRBJ2-2; V gene: TRBV9; D gene: -; clone size: few; CDR3 DNA: TGTGCCAGCAGCGTAGGCACTACAGGAACCGGGGAGCTGTTTTTT; CDR3 protein: CASSVGTTGTGELFF
J gene: TRBJ2-7; V gene: TRBV20-1; D gene: TRBD2; clone size: many; CDR3 DNA: TGCAGTGCTAACGGGGACTATACCTACGAGCAGTACTTC; CDR3 protein: CSANGDYTYEQYF
J gene: TRBJ2-5; V gene: TRBV3-1; D gene: TRBD1; clone size: -; CDR3 DNA: TGTGCCAGCAGCCAAGACAGGGGGCAAGAGACCCAGTACTTC; CDR3 protein: CASSQDRGQETQYF
J gene: TRBJ1-1; V gene: TRBV11-3; D gene: TRBD1; clone size: -; CDR3 DNA: TGTGCCAGCAGCTTAGGAGGACAGGACACTGAAGCTTTCTTT; CDR3 protein: CASSLGGQDTEAFF
J gene: TRBJ2-3; V gene: TRBV25-1; D gene: -; clone size: many; CDR3 DNA: TGTGCCACAGCGGTGGGTAGCACAGATACGCAGTATTTT; CDR3 protein: CATAVGSTDTQYF
J gene: TRBJ2-2; V gene: TRBV27; D gene: -; clone size: many; CDR3 DNA: TGTGCCAGCGGCAACGGGATGGGGTACACCGGGGAGCTGTTTTTT; CDR3 protein: CASGNGMGYTGELFF
J gene: TRBJ2-1; V gene: TRBV9; D gene: -; clone size: many; CDR3 DNA: TGTGCCAGCAGCCCATACGGTCAACCCTACTCCTACAATGAGCAGTTCTTC; CDR3 protein: CASSPYGQPYSYNEQFF
J gene: TRBJ2-7; V gene: TRBV27; D gene: TRBD1; clone size: -; CDR3 DNA: TGTGCCAGCAGTTTGCAGGGGGTCTACGAGCAGTACTTC; CDR3 protein: CASSLQGVYEQYF
J gene: TRBJ2-5; V gene: TRBV5-1; D gene: -; clone size: many; CDR3 DNA: TGCGCCAGCAGCTCGACCACGAGCCAAGAGACCCAGTACTTC; CDR3 protein: CASSSTTSQETQYF
J gene: TRBJ2-1; V gene: TRBV25-1; D gene: TRBD2; clone size: many; CDR3 DNA: TGTGCCAGCAGTGCACTAGCGGGAGGTTCCAATGAGCAGTTCTTC; CDR3 protein: CASSALAGGSNEQFF
J gene: TRBJ2-1; V gene: TRBV3-1; D gene: -; clone size: few; CDR3 DNA: TGTGCCAGCAGCACCCATTCTAGCTCCAATGAGCAGTTCTTC; CDR3 protein: CASSTHSSSNEQFF
J gene: TRBJ2-2; V gene: TRBV3-1; D gene: -; clone size: many; CDR3 DNA: TGTGCCAGCAGCCAAGTTAATGGGGAGCTGTTTTTT; CDR3 protein: CASSQVNGELFF
J gene: TRBJ2-3; V gene: TRBV28; D gene: -; clone size: many; CDR3 DNA: TGTGCCAGCAGTTTAATAGGGTATCGAGATACGCAGTATTTT; CDR3 protein: CASSLIGYRDTQYF
J gene: TRBJ1-1; V gene: TRBV20-1; D gene: TRBD1; clone size: few; CDR3 DNA: TGCAGTGCTGTTACTCGGGACAGGGGGCACACTGAAGCTTTCTTT; CDR3 protein: CSAVTRDRGHTEAFF
J gene: TRBJ2-3; V gene: TRBV5-1; D gene: TRBD2; clone size: many; CDR3 DNA: TGCGCCAGCAGCTTCCGACTAGCGGGGGGGCTAAGGGATACGCAGTATTTT; CDR3 protein: CASSFRLAGGLRDTQYF
J gene: TRBJ2-5; V gene: TRBV15; D gene: TRBD1; clone size: -; CDR3 DNA: TGTGCCACCAGCCCTCAGTCGACAGGGAGAGAGACCCAGTACTTC; CDR3 protein: CATSPQSTGRETQYF
J gene: TRBJ1-1; V gene: TRBV29-1; D gene: TRBD1; clone size: many; CDR3 DNA: TGCAGCGTTAGGCTTGGGACAGGGGGCGCCGAAGCTTTCTTT; CDR3 protein: CSVRLGTGGAEAFF
J gene: TRBJ2-5; V gene: TRBV5-1; D gene: -; clone size: few; CDR3 DNA: TGCGCCAGCAGCCCCCCAAAAATCGGAGAGACCCAGTACTTC; CDR3 protein: CASSPPKIGETQYF
J gene: TRBJ2-5; V gene: TRBV5-1; D gene: -; clone size: few; CDR3 DNA: TGCGCCAGCAGCTTGGCTCTGGGGGAGACCCAGTACTTC; CDR3 protein: CASSLALGETQYF
J gene: TRBJ2-5; V gene: TRBV12-3/TRBV12-4; D gene: TRBD2; clone size: many; CDR3 DNA: TGTGCCAGCAGCTGGACTAGCGGGAGCCTCCAAGAGACCCAGTACTTC; CDR3 protein: CASSWTSGSLQETQYF
J gene: TRBJ1-1; V gene: TRBV20-1; D gene: -; clone size: many; CDR3 DNA: TGCAGTGCTAGTCAGGACAGTACTGAAGCTTTCTTT; CDR3 protein: CSASQDSTEAFF
J gene: TRBJ2-2; V gene: TRBV5-1; D gene: TRBD2; clone size: few; CDR3 DNA: TGCGCCAGCAGGCGGACTAGCGATAACACCGGGGAGCTGTTTTTT; CDR3 protein: CASRRTSDNTGELFF
J gene: TRBJ1-6; V gene: TRBV7-9; D gene: -; clone size: few; CDR3 DNA: TGTGCCAGCAGCTTCCTGGTTAGGGGAAATTCACCCCTCCACTTT; CDR3 protein: CASSFLVRGNSPLHF
J gene: TRBJ2-5; V gene: TRBV7-9; D gene: -; clone size: many; CDR3 DNA: TGTGCCAGCAGCTTAGTGTGGGAGACCCAGTACTTC; CDR3 protein: CASSLVWETQYF
J gene: TRBJ1-3; V gene: TRBV12-3/TRBV12-4; D gene: -; clone size: -; CDR3 DNA: TGTGCCAGCAGTTCTAACAATCGCTCTGGAAACACCATATATTTT; CDR3 protein: CASSSNNRSGNTIYF
J gene: TRBJ2-5; V gene: TRBV3-1; D gene: -; clone size: once; CDR3 DNA: TGTGCCTTCTGTCCCGAAGAGACCCAGTACTTC; CDR3 protein: CAFCPEETQYF
J gene: TRBJ2-7; V gene: TRBV25-1; D gene: -; clone size: many; CDR3 DNA: TGTGCCAGCAGTGAGCGTGGGAGAAGCTACGAGCAGTACTTC; CDR3 protein: CASSERGRSYEQYF
J gene: TRBJ2-1; V gene: TRBV5-1; D gene: -; clone size: many; CDR3 DNA: TGCGCCAGCATGGAGGGCTCCTACAATGAGCAGTTCTTC; CDR3 protein: CASMEGSYNEQFF
J gene: TRBJ1-3; V gene: TRBV27; D gene: -; clone size: few; CDR3 DNA: TGTGCCAGCAGTTCCCGAACTGGAAACACCATATATTTT; CDR3 protein: CASSSRTGNTIYF
J gene: TRBJ2-1; V gene: TRBV7-3; D gene: TRBD2; clone size: many; CDR3 DNA: TGTGCCAGCAGCTTAACCCCGGGACTAGCGGGGCGAGTGGTGGGCAATGAGCAGTTCTTC; CDR3 protein: CASSLTPGLAGRVVGNEQFF
J gene: TRBJ1-1; V gene: TRBV20-1; D gene: -; clone size: -; CDR3 DNA: TGCAGTGCTAGGGAGGGACCGAACACTGAAGCTTTCTTT; CDR3 protein: CSAREGPNTEAFF
J gene: TRBJ2-3; V gene: TRBV5-1; D gene: -; clone size: -; CDR3 DNA: TGCGCCAGCAGCTTGACGGCGGAGGCCTTCGCAGGCACAGATACGCAGTATTTT; CDR3 protein: CASSLTAEAFAGTDTQYF
J gene: TRBJ1-2; V gene: TRBV7-6; D gene: -; clone size: -; CDR3 DNA: TGTGCCAGCAGCTTAGCGCGGGCAGGATATGGCTACACCTTC; CDR3 protein: CASSLARAGYGYTF